The present T cell receptor beta chain was sequenced within a study of blood T cell repertoires in COVID-19. In the study overall: Samples of COVID-19 (acute and convalescent) were obtained from the United States, Italy and Spain. PBMCs, B-cell-depleted T cells, or T cells were the source of the cDNA or gDNA that made up the material.

Per the original methods: Reference gene primer amplification in the assay estimated nucleated cell counts. Assay used: immunoSEQ multiplex PCR; TCRdb lists only in-frame clones, some missing. Clonal size and the V and J genes are those of that table, whereas D and trimming came from the DNA. The sample shows around 70,000 clones, approximately 81% of them seen only once. CDR3 size: 15 residues. Germline V lookup: CDR1 SEHNR, CDR2 FQNEAQ (reference sequence). V was clipped by 3 bases and J by 4 bases, with 12 bases between them. The gene calls are TRBV7-9 and TRBJ1-4; D is unresolved. The receptor was derived from a woman older than 75 with active or convalescent COVID-19. Sequencing used peripheral blood. CDR3 DNA sequence: TGTGCCAGCAGCTTGCCGTCAGAATATAATGAAAAACTGTTTTTT. Translated, it gives CASSLPSEYNEKLFF.